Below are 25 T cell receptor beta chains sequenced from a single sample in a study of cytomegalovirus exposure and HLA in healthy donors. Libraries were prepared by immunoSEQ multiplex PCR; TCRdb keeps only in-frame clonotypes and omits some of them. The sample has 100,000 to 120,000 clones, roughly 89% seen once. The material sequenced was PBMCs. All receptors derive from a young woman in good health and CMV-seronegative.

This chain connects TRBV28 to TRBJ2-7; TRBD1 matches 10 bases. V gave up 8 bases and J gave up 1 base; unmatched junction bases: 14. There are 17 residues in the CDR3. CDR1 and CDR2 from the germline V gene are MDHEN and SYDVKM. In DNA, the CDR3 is TGTGCCAGCCGCCGGGACAGGGGACGTAGAGCTTCCTACGAGCAGTACTTC. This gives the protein CASRRDRGRRASYEQYF.

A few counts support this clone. The CDR3, as DNA: TGTGCCAGCAGCGGAACAGGTGTGGGCCCCCAGCATTTT. Translated: CASSGTGVGPQHF. The gene calls are TRBV7-2 and TRBJ1-5; D possibly corresponds to TRBD1 (5 bases). The length of the CDR3 is 13 residues. Looked up from germline, CDR1 is SGHTA and CDR2 is FQGNSA. V was cut by 5 bases and J by 10 bases, with 15 bases left in between.

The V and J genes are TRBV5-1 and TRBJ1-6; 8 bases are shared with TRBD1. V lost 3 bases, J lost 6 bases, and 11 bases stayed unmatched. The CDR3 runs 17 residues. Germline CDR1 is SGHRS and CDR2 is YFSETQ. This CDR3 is CASSSRGLGQANSPLHF. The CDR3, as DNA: TGCGCCAGCAGCTCCCGGGGTTTGGGACAGGCTAATTCACCCCTCCACTTT.

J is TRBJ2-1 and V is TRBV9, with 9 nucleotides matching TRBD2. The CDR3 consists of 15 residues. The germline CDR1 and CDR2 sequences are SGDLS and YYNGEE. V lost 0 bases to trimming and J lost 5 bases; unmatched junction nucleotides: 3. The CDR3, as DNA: TGTGCCAGCAGCGTAGTACTAGCGGGCCACAATGAGCAGTTCTTC. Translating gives CASSVVLAGHNEQFF.

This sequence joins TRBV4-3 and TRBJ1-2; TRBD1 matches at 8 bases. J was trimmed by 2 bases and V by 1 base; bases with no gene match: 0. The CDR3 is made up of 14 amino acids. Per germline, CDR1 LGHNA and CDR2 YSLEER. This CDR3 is CASSQGTGNYGYTF. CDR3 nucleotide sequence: TGCGCCAGCAGCCAAGGGACAGGGAACTATGGCTACACCTTC.

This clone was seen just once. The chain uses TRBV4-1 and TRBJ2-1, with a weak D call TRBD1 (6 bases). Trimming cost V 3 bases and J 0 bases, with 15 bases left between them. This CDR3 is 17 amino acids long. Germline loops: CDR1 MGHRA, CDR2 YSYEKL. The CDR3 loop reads CASSHQPLGASYNEQFF. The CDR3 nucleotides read TGCGCCAGCAGCCATCAGCCCTTGGGGGCCTCCTACAATGAGCAGTTCTTC.

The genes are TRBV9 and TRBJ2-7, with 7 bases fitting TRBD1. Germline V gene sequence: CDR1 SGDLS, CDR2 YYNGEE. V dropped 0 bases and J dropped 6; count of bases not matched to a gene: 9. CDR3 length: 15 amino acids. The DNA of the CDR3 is TGTGCCAGCAGCGTAGGTGAGGGGGCGGCTGGCGAGCAGTACTTC. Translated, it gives CASSVGEGAAGEQYF.

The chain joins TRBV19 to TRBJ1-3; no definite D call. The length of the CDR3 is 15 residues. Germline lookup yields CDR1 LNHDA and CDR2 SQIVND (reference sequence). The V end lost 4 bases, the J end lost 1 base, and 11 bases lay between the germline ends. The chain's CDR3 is CASSTLKASGNTIYF. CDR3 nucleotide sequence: TGTGCCAGTAGTACCCTAAAAGCGTCTGGAAACACCATATATTTT.

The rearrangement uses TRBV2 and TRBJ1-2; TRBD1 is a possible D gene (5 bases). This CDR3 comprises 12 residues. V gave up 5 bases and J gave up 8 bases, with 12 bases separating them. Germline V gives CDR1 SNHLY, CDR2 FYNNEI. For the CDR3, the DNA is TGTGCCAGCAGTTTTTCTAAGGGGGGCTACACCTTC. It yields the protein CASSFSKGGYTF.

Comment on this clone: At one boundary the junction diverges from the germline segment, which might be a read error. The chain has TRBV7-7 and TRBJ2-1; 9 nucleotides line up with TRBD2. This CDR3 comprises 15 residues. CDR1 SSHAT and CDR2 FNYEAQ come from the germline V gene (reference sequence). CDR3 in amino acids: CASSFGLAGNNEQFF. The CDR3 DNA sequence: TGTGCTAGCAGCTTTGGGCTAGCGGGGAACAATGAGCAGTTCTTC.

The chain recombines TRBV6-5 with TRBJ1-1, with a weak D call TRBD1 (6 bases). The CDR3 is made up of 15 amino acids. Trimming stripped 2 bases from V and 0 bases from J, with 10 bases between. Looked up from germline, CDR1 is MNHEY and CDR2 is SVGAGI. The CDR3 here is CASSYGGALNTEAFF. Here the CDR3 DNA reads TGTGCCAGCAGTTACGGGGGGGCCCTGAACACTGAAGCTTTCTTT.

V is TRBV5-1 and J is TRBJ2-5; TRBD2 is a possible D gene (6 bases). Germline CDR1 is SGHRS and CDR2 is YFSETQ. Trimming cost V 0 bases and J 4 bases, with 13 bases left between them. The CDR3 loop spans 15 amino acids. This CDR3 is CASSLAGGSTETQYF. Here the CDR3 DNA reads TGCGCCAGCAGCTTGGCCGGGGGAAGCACAGAGACCCAGTACTTC. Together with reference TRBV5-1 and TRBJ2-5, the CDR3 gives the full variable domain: KAGVTQTPRYLIKTRGQQVTLSCSPISGHRSVSWYQQTPGQGLQFLFEYFSETQRNKGNFPGRFSGRQFSNSRSEMNVSTLELGDSALYLCASSLAGGSTETQYFGPGTRLLVL.

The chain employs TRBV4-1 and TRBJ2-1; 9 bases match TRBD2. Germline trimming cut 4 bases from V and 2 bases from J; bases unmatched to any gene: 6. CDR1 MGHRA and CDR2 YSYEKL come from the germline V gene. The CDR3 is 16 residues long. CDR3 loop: CASSRSGTSPYNEQFF. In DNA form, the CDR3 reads TGCGCCAGCAGCCGGTCCGGGACTAGCCCCTACAATGAGCAGTTCTTC.

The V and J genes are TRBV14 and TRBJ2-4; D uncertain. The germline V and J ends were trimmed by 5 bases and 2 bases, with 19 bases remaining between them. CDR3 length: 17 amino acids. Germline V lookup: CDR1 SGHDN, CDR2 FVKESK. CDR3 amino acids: CASSAYSSVRSKNIQYF. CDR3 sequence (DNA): TGTGCCAGCAGCGCCTACTCTAGTGTTAGGTCCAAAAACATTCAGTACTTC.

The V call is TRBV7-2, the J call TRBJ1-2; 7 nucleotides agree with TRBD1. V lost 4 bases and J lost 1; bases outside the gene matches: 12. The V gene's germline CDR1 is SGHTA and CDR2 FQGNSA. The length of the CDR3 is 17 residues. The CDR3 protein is CASSSRTGPGFNYGYTF. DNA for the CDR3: TGTGCCAGCAGCTCTCGGACAGGACCAGGGTTTAACTATGGCTACACCTTC. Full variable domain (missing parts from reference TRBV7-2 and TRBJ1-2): GAGVSQSPSNKVTEKGKDVELRCDPISGHTALYWYRQSLGQGLEFLIYFQGNSAPDKSGLPSDRFSAERTGGSVSTLTIQRTQQEDSAVYLCASSSRTGPGFNYGYTFGSGTRLTVV.

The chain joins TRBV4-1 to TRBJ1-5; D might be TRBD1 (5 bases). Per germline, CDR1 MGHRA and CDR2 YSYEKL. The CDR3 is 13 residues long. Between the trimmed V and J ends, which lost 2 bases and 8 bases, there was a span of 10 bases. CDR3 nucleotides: TGCGCCAGCAGCCAACTGATAGGGGAGCCCCAGCATTTT. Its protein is CASSQLIGEPQHF.

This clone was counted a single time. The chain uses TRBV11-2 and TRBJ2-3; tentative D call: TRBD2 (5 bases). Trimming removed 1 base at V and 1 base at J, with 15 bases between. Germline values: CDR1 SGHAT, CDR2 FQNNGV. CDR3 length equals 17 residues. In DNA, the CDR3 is TGTGCCAGCAGCTTAGGTCCGACGGGGTCGGGCACAGATACGCAGTATTTT. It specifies CASSLGPTGSGTDTQYF. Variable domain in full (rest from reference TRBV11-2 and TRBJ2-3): EAGVAQSPRYKIIEKRQSVAFWCNPISGHATLYWYQQILGQGPKLLIQFQNNGVVDDSQLPKDRFSAERLKGVDSTLKIQPAKLEDSAVYLCASSLGPTGSGTDTQYFGPGTRLTVL.

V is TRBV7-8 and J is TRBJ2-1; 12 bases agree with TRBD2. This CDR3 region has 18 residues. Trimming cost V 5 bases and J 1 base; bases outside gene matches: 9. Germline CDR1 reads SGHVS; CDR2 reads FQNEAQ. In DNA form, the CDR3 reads TGTGCCAGCAGCACGCAAGGCACTAGCGGGAGGTCCTACAATGAGCAGTTCTTC. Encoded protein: CASSTQGTSGRSYNEQFF.

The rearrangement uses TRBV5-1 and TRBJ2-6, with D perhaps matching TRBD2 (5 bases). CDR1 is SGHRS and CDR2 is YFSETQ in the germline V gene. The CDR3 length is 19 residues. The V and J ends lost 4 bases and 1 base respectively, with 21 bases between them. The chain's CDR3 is CASSPTRGSYPSGANVLTF. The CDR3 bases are TGCGCCAGCAGCCCCACCCGGGGAAGTTACCCATCTGGGGCCAACGTCCTGACTTTC.

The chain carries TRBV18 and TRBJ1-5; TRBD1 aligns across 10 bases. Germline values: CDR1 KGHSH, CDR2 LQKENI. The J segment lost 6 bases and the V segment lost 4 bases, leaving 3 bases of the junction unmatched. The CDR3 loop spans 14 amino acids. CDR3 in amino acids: CASSQTGGGQPQHF. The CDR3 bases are TGTGCCAGCTCACAGACAGGGGGCGGTCAGCCCCAGCATTTT.

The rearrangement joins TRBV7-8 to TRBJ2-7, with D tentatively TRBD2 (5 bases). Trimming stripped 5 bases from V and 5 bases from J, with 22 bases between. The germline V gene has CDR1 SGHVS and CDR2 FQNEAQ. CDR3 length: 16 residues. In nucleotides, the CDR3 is TGTGCCAGCAGCACTACATCCGCGGGCAGGACCCACGAGCAGTACTTC. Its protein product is CASSTTSAGRTHEQYF.

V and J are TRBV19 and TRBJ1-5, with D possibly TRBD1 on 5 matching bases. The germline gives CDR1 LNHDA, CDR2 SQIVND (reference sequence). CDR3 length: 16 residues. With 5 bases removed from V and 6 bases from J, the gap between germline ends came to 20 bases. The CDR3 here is CASSGPTGGVGQPQHF. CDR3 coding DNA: TGTGCCAGTAGTGGACCTACGGGAGGGGTCGGTCAGCCCCAGCATTTT.

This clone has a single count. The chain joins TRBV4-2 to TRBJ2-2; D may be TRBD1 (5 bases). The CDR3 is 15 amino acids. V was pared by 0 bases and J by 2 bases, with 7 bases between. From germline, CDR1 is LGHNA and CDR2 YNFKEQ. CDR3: CASSQEGRNTGELFF. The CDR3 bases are TGTGCCAGCAGCCAAGAGGGGCGCAACACCGGGGAGCTGTTTTTT.

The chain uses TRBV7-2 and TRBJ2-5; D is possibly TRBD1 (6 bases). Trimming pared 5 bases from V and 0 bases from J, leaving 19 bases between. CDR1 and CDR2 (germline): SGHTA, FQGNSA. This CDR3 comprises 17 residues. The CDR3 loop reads CASSPRGRGVYQETQYF. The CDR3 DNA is TGTGCCAGCAGCCCAAGGGGCAGGGGCGTTTACCAAGAGACCCAGTACTTC.

CDR3 protein: CASSPLGRGRQMNTEAFF. The CDR3 bases are TGTGCCAGCAGTCCCCTCGGGAGGGGGCGTCAAATGAACACTGAAGCTTTCTTT. The chain has TRBV28 and TRBJ1-1, with 7 bases aligning to TRBD1. The V and J ends lost 5 bases and 0 bases, in that order; junction bases with no gene match: 15. The CDR3 sequence is 18 residues long. Germline CDR1 and CDR2: MDHEN and SYDVKM.